The following is a T cell receptor beta chain sequence with its context. Its antigen is as yet unknown. Profiled with immunoSEQ multiplex PCR; TCRdb holds only in-frame clones, not every one. Altogether some 70,000 clones are present, approximately 90% being singletons, with the ten largest covering 1% to 1.2%. This sample was included in a study of OX40 agonist ivuxolimab in advanced cancers. Background on the study: It was ivuxolimab, an agonistic anti-OX40 (CD134) antibody, that patients were treated with.

CDR1 is ENHRY, CDR2 SYGVKD, per germline. The CDR3 consists of 15 residues. Deletions cut 4 bases from V and 7 bases from J, with 17 bases between. Blood draws occurred at baseline, cycle 4 day 1, and cycle 7 day 1. Notes on the study in general: Expanded clones tended on average to be more numerous among CD8+ T cells than CD4+. At 0.1 to 3.0 mg/kg, CD4+ and CD8+ blood T cells expanded clonally by week 6.

The origin of this receptor is an adult with an advanced solid tumor such as melanoma, head and neck, liver or kidney cancer. The chain recombines TRBV10-3 with TRBJ2-1; D possibly corresponds to TRBD2 (6 bases). Sequenced material: CD4+ or CD8+ T cells sorted from blood, taken in a trial of the OX40 agonist ivuxolimab. As DNA, the CDR3 is TGTGCCATCAGTGGCGGGACTCCCGGGAGTAATGAGCAGTTCTTC. Protein product: CAISGGTPGSNEQFF.